What follows describes a single T cell receptor (beta chain). Authors' analysis steps: Using reference gene primer amplification, nucleated cell counts were estimated. The assay was immunoSEQ multiplex PCR, and TCRdb's table has in-frame clones only and misses some. V, J and clone size reflect that table, while D and trimming were determined from the DNA. In the table there are roughly 200,000 clones, 80% to 90% of which are singletons. The sample comes from a study of blood T cell repertoires in COVID-19. Study overall: Sites in the United States, Italy and Spain provided acute and convalescent COVID-19 samples. T cells, B-cell-depleted T cells, or PBMCs supplied cDNA or gDNA.

The CDR3 runs to 17 residues. CDR1 is LNHNV and CDR2 is YYDKDF in the germline V gene (reference sequence). V lost 1 base and J lost 5, with 18 bases in between. Sequenced sample: peripheral blood. The TCR sequence derives from a human donor with active or convalescent COVID-19. The donor label of this sample is uncertain. The J gene is TRBJ2-1, the V gene TRBV15; D perhaps matches TRBD2 (6 bases). For the CDR3, the DNA is TGTGCCACCAGCAGAGCCCCCGGACTATTCCATGACAATGAGCAGTTCTTC. Its translation is CATSRAPGLFHDNEQFF.